Below, 9 T cell receptor beta chains from the same sample are listed, as sequenced in a study of cytomegalovirus exposure and HLA in healthy donors. The PCR made use of 60 Vbeta and 13 Jbeta primers. Measured with immunoSEQ multiplex PCR; TCRdb has only the in-frame clones, and not every one. Here the sample spans some 65,000 clones, 60% to 65% being singletons. The source material was PBMCs. The receptors originated from a man younger than 40 in good health and CMV-seronegative.

This clone has just a few counts. The J gene is TRBJ2-5, the V gene TRBV5-6; D is uncertain. The CDR3 has 13 residues. Deletions cut 0 bases from V and 5 bases from J, with 8 bases between. Germline loops: CDR1 SGHDT, CDR2 YYEEEE. This chain's CDR3 is CASSLAAVETQYF. The DNA for the CDR3 is TGTGCCAGCAGCTTGGCCGCGGTGGAGACCCAGTACTTC.

This rearrangement joins TRBV7-7 to TRBJ2-1, with TRBD1 matching over 8 bases. The V and J ends lost 2 bases and 9 bases, in that order; junction bases with no gene match: 6. The CDR3 is 14 residues long. CDR1 and CDR2 (germline): SSHAT, FNYEAQ (reference sequence). In DNA form, the CDR3 reads TGTGCCAGCAGCTTACAAGGACAGGGTGGTGAGCAGTTCTTC. Translated: CASSLQGQGGEQFF.

There are a few counts of this clone. V gene TRBV27 combines with J gene TRBJ2-2, with D perhaps TRBD1 (6 bases). Looked up from germline, CDR1 is MNHEY and CDR2 is SMNVEV (reference sequence). Trimming pared 7 bases from V and 7 bases from J, leaving 10 bases between. This CDR3 is built from 12 residues. CDR3 in amino acids: CASTQGHGELFF. CDR3 DNA sequence: TGTGCCAGCACACAGGGACACGGGGAGCTGTTTTTT.

The DNA of the CDR3 is TGCAGCTTAGACGGGACAGACCAAGAGACCCAGTACTTC. Protein sequence: CSLDGTDQETQYF. The genes are TRBV29-1 and TRBJ2-5, with 7 bases lining up with TRBD1. Trimming cost V 8 bases and J 0 bases; bases outside gene matches: 6. Germline lookup yields CDR1 SQVTM and CDR2 ANQGSEA. The CDR3 spans 13 residues.

The J gene is TRBJ1-1, the V gene TRBV2, with a possible D match to TRBD1 (6 bases). Germline assignment: CDR1 SNHLY and CDR2 FYNNEI. The V end was cut by 6 bases, the J end by 1 base, with 6 bases between. This CDR3 is 12 amino acids long. The CDR3 nucleotides read TGTGCCAGCAGGACAGGGAACACTGAAGCTTTCTTT. Protein: CASRTGNTEAFF.

This chain connects TRBV6-5 to TRBJ1-2; D not resolved. Germline values: CDR1 MNHEY, CDR2 SVGAGI. V shed 5 bases and J shed 3 bases, with 13 bases lying between them. CDR3 length equals 14 residues. CDR3 nucleotides: TGTGCCAGCAGTCCCCGGGGAAACGACTATGGCTACACCTTC. This encodes CASSPRGNDYGYTF.

J is TRBJ2-5 and V is TRBV5-1; D is uncertain. The CDR3 is 12 amino acids. V was cut by 0 bases and J by 5 bases, with 5 bases left in between. Germline CDR1 is SGHRS and CDR2 is YFSETQ. CDR3 sequence reads: CASSLGVETQYF. The DNA of the CDR3 is TGCGCCAGCAGCTTGGGAGTGGAGACCCAGTACTTC.

The table lists this clone with a count of one. The V call is TRBV30, the J call TRBJ2-4, with TRBD1 matching over 9 bases. The J segment lost 7 bases and the V segment lost 1 base, leaving 2 bases of the junction unmatched. Germline-derived CDR1 and CDR2 are GTSNPN and SVGIG (reference sequence). The CDR3 has 13 amino acids. The CDR3 protein is CAWSGQGGNIQYF. CDR3 sequence (DNA): TGTGCCTGGAGTGGACAGGGGGGGAACATTCAGTACTTC.

This clone is medium-sized. V usage is TRBV6-1 and J usage is TRBJ2-5, with 12 bases matching TRBD2. Losses at the gene ends were 2 bases for V and 4 bases for J; bases not matched to a gene: 2. The CDR3 has 15 residues. Per the germline V gene, CDR1 is MNHNS and CDR2 is SASEGT. CDR3 region: CASSELAGGPETQYF. In DNA form, the CDR3 reads TGTGCCAGCAGTGAACTAGCGGGGGGGCCAGAGACCCAGTACTTC.